The clone carrying this TCR beta chain was seen ten or more times. Its antigen is still unknown. The time point was: newly diagnosed GD, antithyroid drugs for less than 3 months. Extracted PBMC RNA gave rise to the TCR library. Arm-PCR of CDR3 regions and iRepertoire HTBI primers were used to build TCR beta libraries. TCRdb re-derived calls from the multiplex PCR reads in MiXCR, one entry per CDR3 protein. The sample includes about 540,000 distinct CDR3 sequences, about 13% of them seen just once. These data originate in a study of regulatory T cells in long-lasting Graves disease. Study in general: Antithyroid drug use was under 3 months in newly diagnosed Graves' patients.

Regarding the study as a whole: With some 2,500 shared public clonotypes, persistent patients exceeded new patients, who shared about a thousand.

Germline CDR1 reads ENHRY; CDR2 reads SYGVKD. The V end lost 6 bases, the J end lost 1 base, and 16 bases lay between the germline ends. The CDR3 runs to 16 residues. These records were also assigned to another study, of T cells in Graves' hyperthyroidism and ophthalmopathy.

The V gene is TRBV10-3, the J gene TRBJ2-1; D might be TRBD1 (6 bases). Sequences were derived from peripheral blood mononuclear cells (PBMCs), sampled at new diagnosis, from a patient treated with antithyroid drugs. The TCR was taken from a man between 25 and 39 years old with Graves disease. The CDR3 nucleotides are TGTGCCATCAGAACAACAGGGAGCGGATCCTACAATGAGCAGTTCTTC. It specifies CAIRTTGSGSYNEQFF.